This is a list of T cell receptor beta chains from one sample in a study of T cell responses to AZD1222 COVID-19 vaccine. Clones were read by immunoSEQ multiplex PCR, and TCRdb kept only the in-frame ones, dropping some. The table lists about 86,000 clones, around nine tenths of them singletons, with 6.9% in the top ten. The source was peripheral blood, collected 28 days after the second AZD1222 dose. These receptors all come from an adult who received the AZD1222 COVID-19 vaccine. Both conserved end residues are part of each CDR3. Each record gives: CDR3 protein, CDR3 DNA, clone size, V gene, D gene, J gene. The D gene is left open where the match is weak. Not all rows give a size; the values are once, few, many and, for expanded clones, a class.

cdr3_aa: CASSQDWRNTEAFF
cdr3_nt: TGTGCCAGCAGCCAAGATTGGAGGAACACTGAAGCTTTCTTT
clone_size: NA
v_call: TRBV3-1/TRBV3-2
d_call: NA
j_call: TRBJ1-1

cdr3_aa: CASSLGGVGETQYF
cdr3_nt: TGCGCCAGCAGCTTGGGAGGGGTCGGTGAGACCCAGTACTTC
clone_size: NA
v_call: TRBV5-1
d_call: NA
j_call: TRBJ2-5

cdr3_aa: CASSSPGLAGVKRNEQFF
cdr3_nt: TGTGCCAGCAGTTCTCCGGGACTAGCGGGAGTGAAACGGAATGAGCAGTTCTTC
clone_size: once
v_call: TRBV28
d_call: TRBD2
j_call: TRBJ2-1

cdr3_aa: CASSLDPGYYGYTF
cdr3_nt: TGTGCCAGCAGCTTAGATCCAGGGTACTATGGCTACACCTTC
clone_size: few
v_call: TRBV7-2
d_call: NA
j_call: TRBJ1-2

cdr3_aa: CASSKTGNSNQPQHF
cdr3_nt: TGTGCCAGCAGCAAGACAGGGAACAGCAATCAGCCCCAGCATTTT
clone_size: NA
v_call: TRBV9
d_call: TRBD1
j_call: TRBJ1-5

cdr3_aa: CATSDPGGDEAFF
cdr3_nt: TGTGCCACCAGTGATCCCGGTGGGGATGAAGCTTTCTTT
clone_size: NA
v_call: TRBV24-1
d_call: NA
j_call: TRBJ1-1

cdr3_aa: CASSLSGSSGANVLTF
cdr3_nt: TGTGCCAGCAGCTTAAGTGGTAGCTCTGGGGCCAACGTCCTGACTTTC
clone_size: NA
v_call: TRBV7-3
d_call: NA
j_call: TRBJ2-6

cdr3_aa: CSVQGNTDTQYF
cdr3_nt: TGCAGCGTTCAGGGGAACACAGATACGCAGTATTTT
clone_size: NA
v_call: TRBV29-1
d_call: NA
j_call: TRBJ2-3

cdr3_aa: CASSPIAGGYNEQFF
cdr3_nt: TGTGCCAGCAGTCCGATAGCGGGAGGCTACAATGAGCAGTTCTTC
clone_size: NA
v_call: TRBV27
d_call: TRBD2
j_call: TRBJ2-1

cdr3_aa: CASSHQVTDTQYF
cdr3_nt: TGTGCCAGCAGTCACCAAGTCACAGATACGCAGTATTTT
clone_size: once
v_call: TRBV27
d_call: NA
j_call: TRBJ2-3

cdr3_aa: CASSSQGPSGSYEQYF
cdr3_nt: TGTGCCAGCAGCTCCCAGGGCCCTAGCGGGAGCTACGAGCAGTACTTC
clone_size: NA
v_call: TRBV11-2
d_call: TRBD2
j_call: TRBJ2-7

cdr3_aa: CASSYSNRVHNSPLHF
cdr3_nt: TGTGCCAGCAGTTACTCGAATAGGGTGCATAATTCACCCCTCCACTTT
clone_size: NA
v_call: TRBV6-5
d_call: NA
j_call: TRBJ1-6

cdr3_aa: CASSQELAGGPSGELFF
cdr3_nt: TGTGCCAGCAGCCAAGAACTAGCGGGAGGGCCGTCCGGGGAGCTGTTTTTT
clone_size: NA
v_call: TRBV3-1/TRBV3-2
d_call: TRBD2
j_call: TRBJ2-2

cdr3_aa: CASSLDGLNTGELFF
cdr3_nt: TGTGCCAGCAGCCTTGACGGACTGAACACCGGGGAGCTGTTTTTT
clone_size: once
v_call: TRBV7-9
d_call: NA
j_call: TRBJ2-2

cdr3_aa: CASSYSNTGGTEAFF
cdr3_nt: TGTGCCAGCAGTTACTCGAATACAGGGGGCACTGAAGCTTTCTTT
clone_size: NA
v_call: TRBV6-5
d_call: TRBD1
j_call: TRBJ1-1

cdr3_aa: CASRLEKTGEETQYF
cdr3_nt: TGTGCAAGTCGCTTAGAAAAGACAGGGGAGGAGACCCAGTACTTC
clone_size: NA
v_call: TRBV12-2
d_call: NA
j_call: TRBJ2-5

cdr3_aa: CATRRGQGGGSNQPQHF
cdr3_nt: TGTGCCACCAGACGAGGACAGGGCGGGGGTAGCAATCAGCCCCAGCATTTT
clone_size: NA
v_call: TRBV15
d_call: TRBD1
j_call: TRBJ1-5

cdr3_aa: CSVGGALGGYTF
cdr3_nt: TGCAGCGTTGGGGGGGCGTTGGGTGGCTACACCTTC
clone_size: NA
v_call: TRBV29-1
d_call: NA
j_call: TRBJ1-2

cdr3_aa: CASSAKTVNTEAFF
cdr3_nt: TGTGCCAGCTCAGCGAAGACGGTGAACACTGAAGCTTTCTTT
clone_size: NA
v_call: TRBV18
d_call: NA
j_call: TRBJ1-1

cdr3_aa: CASVPPDGVFYEQYF
cdr3_nt: TGTGCCAGCGTCCCCCCAGACGGGGTCTTCTACGAGCAGTACTTC
clone_size: NA
v_call: TRBV28
d_call: NA
j_call: TRBJ2-7

cdr3_aa: CSVRRAYRGTDTQYF
cdr3_nt: TGCAGCGTGAGAAGGGCCTACCGAGGGACAGATACGCAGTATTTT
clone_size: NA
v_call: TRBV29-1
d_call: NA
j_call: TRBJ2-3

cdr3_aa: CASSFRDSRYNSPLHF
cdr3_nt: TGTGCCAGCAGTTTCCGGGACAGCCGCTATAATTCACCCCTCCACTTT
clone_size: few
v_call: TRBV27
d_call: TRBD1
j_call: TRBJ1-6

cdr3_aa: CASKTGGPTNEKLFF
cdr3_nt: TGTGCCAGCAAAACAGGGGGCCCAACTAATGAAAAACTGTTTTTT
clone_size: NA
v_call: TRBV6-5
d_call: TRBD1
j_call: TRBJ1-4

cdr3_aa: CASSRTADQDEQFF
cdr3_nt: TGTGCCAGCAGCCGGACCGCCGACCAAGATGAGCAGTTCTTC
clone_size: medium-sized
v_call: TRBV6-4
d_call: NA
j_call: TRBJ2-1

cdr3_aa: CASSQLEGTGDSPLHF
cdr3_nt: TGTGCCAGCAGCCAACTCGAGGGGACAGGTGATTCACCCCTCCACTTT
clone_size: NA
v_call: TRBV4-2
d_call: TRBD1
j_call: TRBJ1-6

cdr3_aa: CASSLMSGSNEQFF
cdr3_nt: TGTGCCAGCAGCTTGATGAGCGGGTCCAATGAGCAGTTCTTC
clone_size: few
v_call: TRBV3-1/TRBV3-2
d_call: NA
j_call: TRBJ2-1

cdr3_aa: CASSFGLDRDTQYF
cdr3_nt: TGTGCCAGCAGTTTTGGACTAGATCGAGATACGCAGTATTTT
clone_size: NA
v_call: TRBV27
d_call: TRBD2
j_call: TRBJ2-3